The 3 T cell receptor beta chains below come from one sample, sequenced in a study of blood T cell repertoires in COVID-19. Produced via immunoSEQ multiplex PCR; TCRdb's table is partial and in-frame only. Of 150,000 to 200,000 clones listed, about 88% are singletons. Sequencing was carried out using peripheral blood. The receptors derive from a man in his 60s with acute or convalescent COVID-19.

V usage is TRBV5-1 and J usage is TRBJ2-3; 9 bases are shared with TRBD1. The ends lost 4 bases at V and 2 bases at J; junction bases unmatched: 5. This CDR3 has 15 residues. CDR1 and CDR2 (germline): SGHRS, YFSETQ. The CDR3 sequence: CASSPGQGNTDTQYF. The DNA for the CDR3 is TGCGCCAGCAGCCCGGGACAGGGAAACACAGATACGCAGTATTTT. Together with reference TRBV5-1 and TRBJ2-3, the CDR3 gives the full variable domain: KAGVTQTPRYLIKTRGQQVTLSCSPISGHRSVSWYQQTPGQGLQFLFEYFSETQRNKGNFPGRFSGRQFSNSRSEMNVSTLELGDSALYLCASSPGQGNTDTQYFGPGTRLTVL.

This clone was counted a few times. The sample contains more than one DNA sequence encoding this CDR3. The chain recombines TRBV5-1 with TRBJ1-1; D might be TRBD1 (6 bases). The ends were cut back, 0 bases at V and 1 base at J, with 7 bases in the middle. Germline CDR1 reads SGHRS; CDR2 reads YFSETQ. The CDR3 extends over 14 amino acids. The CDR3 DNA follows: TGCGCCAGCAGCTTGGGGACAGCGAACACTGAAGCTTTCTTT. The encoded protein is CASSLGTANTEAFF.

V usage is TRBV10-3 and J usage is TRBJ2-1; TRBD2 agrees at 8 bases. V gave up 0 bases and J gave up 6 bases; unmatched junction bases: 1. Looked up from germline, CDR1 is ENHRY and CDR2 is SYGVKD. The CDR3 is 14 residues long. The CDR3 here is CAISESSGTNEQFF. The DNA for the CDR3 is TGTGCCATCAGTGAGTCTAGCGGGACCAATGAGCAGTTCTTC.